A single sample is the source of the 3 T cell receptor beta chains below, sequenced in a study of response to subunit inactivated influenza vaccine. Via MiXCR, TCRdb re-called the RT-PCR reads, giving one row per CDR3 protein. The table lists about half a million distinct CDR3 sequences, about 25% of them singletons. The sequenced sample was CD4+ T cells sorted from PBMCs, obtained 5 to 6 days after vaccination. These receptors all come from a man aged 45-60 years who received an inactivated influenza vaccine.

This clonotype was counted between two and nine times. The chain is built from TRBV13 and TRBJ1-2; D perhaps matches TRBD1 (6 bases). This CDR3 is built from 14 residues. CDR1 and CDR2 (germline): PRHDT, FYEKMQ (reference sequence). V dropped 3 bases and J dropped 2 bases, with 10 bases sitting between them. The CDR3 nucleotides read TGTGCCAGCAGCTTTAAGGGGGTGAACTATGGCTACACCTTC. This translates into CASSFKGVNYGYTF.

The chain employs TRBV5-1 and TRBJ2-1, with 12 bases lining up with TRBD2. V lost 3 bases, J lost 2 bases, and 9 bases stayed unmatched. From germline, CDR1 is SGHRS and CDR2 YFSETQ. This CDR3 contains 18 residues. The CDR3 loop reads CASSYPGLAGNTYNEQFF. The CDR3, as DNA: TGCGCCAGCAGCTACCCCGGACTAGCGGGGAACACCTACAATGAGCAGTTCTTC. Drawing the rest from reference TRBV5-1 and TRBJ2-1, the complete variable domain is KAGVTQTPRYLIKTRGQQVTLSCSPISGHRSVSWYQQTPGQGLQFLFEYFSETQRNKGNFPGRFSGRQFSNSRSEMNVSTLELGDSALYLCASSYPGLAGNTYNEQFFGPGTRLTVL.

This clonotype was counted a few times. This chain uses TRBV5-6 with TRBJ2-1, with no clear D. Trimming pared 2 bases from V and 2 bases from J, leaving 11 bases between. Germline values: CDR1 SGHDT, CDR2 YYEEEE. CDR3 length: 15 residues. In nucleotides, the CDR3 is TGTGCCAGCAGCTTCTGGGTACGGGCCTACAATGAGCAGTTCTTC. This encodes CASSFWVRAYNEQFF.